The T cell receptor (beta chain) under discussion was sequenced for a study of shared clonotypes between healthy human individuals. Overall study results and limits: Sequencing depth was expected to affect clonotype sharing among donors. Naive subsets typically showed greater estimated richness than memory subsets.

Trimming took off 5 bases at V and 0 bases at J, with 10 bases between the two ends. The CDR3 is made up of 15 amino acids. The germline CDR1 and CDR2 sequences are SNHLY and FYNNEI. Turning to this clone: The antigen remains undetermined.

On sorted subsets, replicate PCRs used 150 to 250 ng DNA, or roughly 30,000 T cell genomes. Repertoires were generated with immunoSEQ multiplex PCR, while TCRdb's copy carries only in-frame clones and drops some. The table shows hundreds of thousands of clones, with 90% to 95% occurring only once. Naive CD8 isolation took CD45RO-negative cells positively selected for CCR7 and excluded terminally differentiated effector memory CD45RA+ cells. Sequencing used naive CD8+ T cells sorted from blood. V is TRBV2 and J is TRBJ1-4, with D hard to call. This receptor was obtained from a woman in her twenties or thirties in good health. The CDR3 nucleotides read TGTGCCAGCAGTAAGTGGAGGGCAACTAATGAAAAACTGTTTTTT. Encoded protein: CASSKWRATNEKLFF.